This T cell receptor beta chain came from a study of blood T cells in healthy people across ages. The study, taken as a whole, reports: When set beside aged donors, long-lived donors presented more naive CD4+ cells and higher diversity. Age brought a roughly linear fall in TCR beta diversity measured per million T cells.

It was with a sample-barcoded 5' primer and a J-beta primer mix that a second PCR of roughly 6 to 11 cycles was run. TCRdb ran MiXCR on the 5' RACE reads and lists one entry per CDR3 protein. The sample yields around 990,000 distinct CDR3 sequences, roughly two fifths seen once. About this clonotype itself: Its antigen remains unknown. Just one base apart from a much larger clone, this may be a read error.

V was trimmed by 3 bases and J by 7 bases, leaving 4 bases between them. CDR3 length: 11 amino acids. Donor samples were obtained from healthy Caucasian individuals from Russia, aged about 6 to 95. Every donor contributed about 10 milliliters of peripheral blood by blood draw. The clonotype comes from a young man in good health. The rearrangement uses TRBV12-3 or TRBV12-4 and TRBJ2-1; no definite D call. The sample was blood. CDR3 nucleotide sequence: TGTGCCAGCAGTTTGCAGAATGAGCAGTTCTTC. Translated, it gives CASSLQNEQFF.